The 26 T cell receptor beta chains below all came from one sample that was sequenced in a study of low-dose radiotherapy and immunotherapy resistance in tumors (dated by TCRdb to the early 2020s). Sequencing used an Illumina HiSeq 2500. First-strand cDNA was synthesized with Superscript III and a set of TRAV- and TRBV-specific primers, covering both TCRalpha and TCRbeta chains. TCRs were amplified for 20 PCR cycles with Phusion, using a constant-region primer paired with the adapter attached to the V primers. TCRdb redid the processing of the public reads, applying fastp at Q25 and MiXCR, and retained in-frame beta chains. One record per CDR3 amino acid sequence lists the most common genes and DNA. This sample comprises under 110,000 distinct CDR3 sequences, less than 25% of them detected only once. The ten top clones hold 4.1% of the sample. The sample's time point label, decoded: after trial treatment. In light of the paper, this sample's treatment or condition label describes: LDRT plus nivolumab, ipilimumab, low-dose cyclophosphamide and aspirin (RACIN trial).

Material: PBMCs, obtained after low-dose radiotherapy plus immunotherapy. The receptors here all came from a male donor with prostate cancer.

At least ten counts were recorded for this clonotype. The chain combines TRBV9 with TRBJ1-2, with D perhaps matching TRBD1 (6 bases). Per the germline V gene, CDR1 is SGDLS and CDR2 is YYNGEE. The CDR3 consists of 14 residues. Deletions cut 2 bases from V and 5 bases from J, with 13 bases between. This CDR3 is CASSVATGTYGYTF. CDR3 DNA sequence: TGTGCCAGCAGCGTGGCGACAGGCACATATGGCTACACCTTC.

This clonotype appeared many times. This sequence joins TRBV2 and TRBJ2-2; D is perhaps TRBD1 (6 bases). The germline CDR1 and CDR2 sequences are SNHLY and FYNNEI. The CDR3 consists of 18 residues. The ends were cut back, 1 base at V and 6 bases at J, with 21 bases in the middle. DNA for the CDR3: TGTGCCAGCAGTGAAGAAGGGATACAGGGAAGGGATCCCGGGGAGCTGTTTTTT. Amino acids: CASSEEGIQGRDPGELFF.

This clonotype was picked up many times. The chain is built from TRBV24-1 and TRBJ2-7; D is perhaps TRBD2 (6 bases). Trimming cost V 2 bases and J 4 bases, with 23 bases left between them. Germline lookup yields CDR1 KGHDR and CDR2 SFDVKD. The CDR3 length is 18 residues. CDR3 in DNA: TGTGCCACCAGTGATTCCAAGGGGAGGCCGGTTCCTTTTTACGAGCAGTACTTC. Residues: CATSDSKGRPVPFYEQYF.

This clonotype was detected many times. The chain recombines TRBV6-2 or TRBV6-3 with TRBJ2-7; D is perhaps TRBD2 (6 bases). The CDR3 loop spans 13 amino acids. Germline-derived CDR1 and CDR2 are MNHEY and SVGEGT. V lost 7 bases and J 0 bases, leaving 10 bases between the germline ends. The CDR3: CASTPSASYEQYF. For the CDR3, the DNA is TGTGCCAGCACCCCTAGCGCCTCCTACGAGCAGTACTTC.

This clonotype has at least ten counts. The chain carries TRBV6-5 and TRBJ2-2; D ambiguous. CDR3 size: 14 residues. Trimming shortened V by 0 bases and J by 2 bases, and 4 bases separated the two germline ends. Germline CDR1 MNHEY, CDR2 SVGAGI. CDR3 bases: TGTGCCAGCAGTTACTCTGGTAACACCGGGGAGCTGTTTTTT. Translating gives CASSYSGNTGELFF.

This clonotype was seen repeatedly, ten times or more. The CDR3 DNA is TGCGCCAGCAGCGGGGGGGACAGAAATTCACCCCTCCACTTT. Translation: CASSGGDRNSPLHF. The V and J genes are TRBV5-1 and TRBJ1-6; 7 bases line up with TRBD1. The CDR3 contains 14 residues. Germline CDR1 SGHRS, CDR2 YFSETQ. V lost 4 bases to trimming and J lost 7 bases; unmatched junction nucleotides: 5.

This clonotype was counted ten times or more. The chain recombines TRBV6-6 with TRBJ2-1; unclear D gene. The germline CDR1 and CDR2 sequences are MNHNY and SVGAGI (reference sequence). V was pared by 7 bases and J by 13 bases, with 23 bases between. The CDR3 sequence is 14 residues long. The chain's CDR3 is CASISLLSPVVQFF. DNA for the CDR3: TGTGCCAGCATTTCCCTACTTTCCCCGGTAGTCCAGTTCTTC.

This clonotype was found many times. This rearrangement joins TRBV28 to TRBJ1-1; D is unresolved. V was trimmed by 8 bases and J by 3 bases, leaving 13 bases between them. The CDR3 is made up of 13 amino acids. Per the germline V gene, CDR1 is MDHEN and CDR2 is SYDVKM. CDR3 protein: CASRGVLDTEAFF. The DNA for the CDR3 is TGTGCCAGCCGGGGAGTTCTTGACACTGAAGCTTTCTTT.

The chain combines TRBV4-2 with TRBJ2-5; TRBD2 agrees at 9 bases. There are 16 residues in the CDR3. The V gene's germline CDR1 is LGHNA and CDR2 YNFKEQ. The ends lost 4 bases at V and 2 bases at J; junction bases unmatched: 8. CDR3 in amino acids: CASSPGRGGGQETQYF. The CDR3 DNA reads TGTGCCAGCAGCCCCGGGCGGGGGGGCGGGCAAGAGACCCAGTACTTC.

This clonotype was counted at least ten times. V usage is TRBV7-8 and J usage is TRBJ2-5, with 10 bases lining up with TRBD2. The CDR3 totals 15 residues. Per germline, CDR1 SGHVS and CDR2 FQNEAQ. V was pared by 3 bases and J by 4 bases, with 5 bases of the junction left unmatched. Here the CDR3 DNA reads TGTGCCAGCAGCTTTAGCGGGGGGCGTGGAGAGACCCAGTACTTC. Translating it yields CASSFSGGRGETQYF.

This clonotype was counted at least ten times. The CDR3 bases are TGTGCCAGCAGCCAGGGGACCGAGCAGTACTTC. Protein sequence: CASSQGTEQYF. V usage is TRBV3-1 and J usage is TRBJ2-7, with D perhaps matching TRBD1 or TRBD2 (5 bases each). With 3 bases removed from V and 6 bases from J, the gap between germline ends came to 6 bases. Per the germline V gene, CDR1 is LGHDT and CDR2 is YNNKEL (reference sequence). The CDR3 loop spans 11 amino acids.

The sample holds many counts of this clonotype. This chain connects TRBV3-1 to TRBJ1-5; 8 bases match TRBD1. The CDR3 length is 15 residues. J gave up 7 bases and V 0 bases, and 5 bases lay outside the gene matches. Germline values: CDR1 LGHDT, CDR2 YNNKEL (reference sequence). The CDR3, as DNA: TGTGCCAGCAGCCAAGACGACAGGGGACGACAGCCCCAGCATTTT. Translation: CASSQDDRGRQPQHF.

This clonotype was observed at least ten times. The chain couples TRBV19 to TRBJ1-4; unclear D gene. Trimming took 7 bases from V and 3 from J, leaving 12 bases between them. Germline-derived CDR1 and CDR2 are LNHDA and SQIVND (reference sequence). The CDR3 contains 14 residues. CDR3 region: CASIDRSSNEKLFF. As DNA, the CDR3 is TGTGCCAGTATCGACCGGTCCTCTAATGAAAAACTGTTTTTT. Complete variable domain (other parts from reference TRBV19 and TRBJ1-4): DGGITQSPKYLFRKEGQNVTLSCEQNLNHDAMYWYRQDPGQGLRLIYYSQIVNDFQKGDIAEGYSVSREKKESFPLTVTSAQKNPTAFYLCASIDRSSNEKLFFGSGTQLSVL.

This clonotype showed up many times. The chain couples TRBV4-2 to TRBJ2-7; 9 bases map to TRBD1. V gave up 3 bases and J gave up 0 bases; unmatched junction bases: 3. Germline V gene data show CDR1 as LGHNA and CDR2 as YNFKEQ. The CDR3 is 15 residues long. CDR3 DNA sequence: TGTGCCAGCAGCCAGCGGGACAGGGACTCCTACGAGCAGTACTTC. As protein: CASSQRDRDSYEQYF.

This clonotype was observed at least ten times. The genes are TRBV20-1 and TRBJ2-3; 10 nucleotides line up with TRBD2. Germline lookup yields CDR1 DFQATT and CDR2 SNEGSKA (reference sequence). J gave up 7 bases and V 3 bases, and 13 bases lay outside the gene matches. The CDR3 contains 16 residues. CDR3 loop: CSARDPVGAGGHTQYF. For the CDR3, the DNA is TGCAGTGCTAGGGACCCGGTGGGAGCGGGGGGGCATACGCAGTATTTT.

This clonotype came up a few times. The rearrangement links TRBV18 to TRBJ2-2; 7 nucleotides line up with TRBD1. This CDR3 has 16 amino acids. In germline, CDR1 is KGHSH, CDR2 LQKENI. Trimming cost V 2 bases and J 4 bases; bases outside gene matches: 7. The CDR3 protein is CASSPSGQSGTGELFF. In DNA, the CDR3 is TGTGCCAGCTCACCATCGGGACAGAGCGGCACCGGGGAGCTGTTTTTT. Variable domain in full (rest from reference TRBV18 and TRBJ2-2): NAGVMQNPRHLVRRRGQEARLRCSPMKGHSHVYWYRQLPEEGLKFMVYLQKENIIDESGMPKERFSAEFPKEGPSILRIQQVVRGDSAAYFCASSPSGQSGTGELFFGEGSRLTVL.

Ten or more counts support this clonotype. The CDR3 loop is CASSLATSGTGQETQYF. CDR3 sequence (DNA): TGTGCCAGCAGCTTAGCGACTAGCGGGACGGGTCAAGAGACCCAGTACTTC. This chain joins TRBV7-8 and TRBJ2-5; TRBD2 agrees at 11 bases. Per the germline V gene, CDR1 is SGHVS and CDR2 is FQNEAQ. Losses at the gene ends were 0 bases for V and 2 bases for J; bases not matched to a gene: 5. The CDR3 runs 17 residues.

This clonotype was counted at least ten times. For the CDR3, the DNA is TGCGCCAGCAAGGATCTAGCGGGTGGAACCGGGGAGCTGTTTTTT. Translation gives CASKDLAGGTGELFF. The chain carries TRBV5-1 and TRBJ2-2, with 8 bases fitting TRBD2. Per germline, CDR1 SGHRS and CDR2 YFSETQ. The length of the CDR3 is 15 residues. With V trimmed by 6 bases and J by 5 bases, 9 bases remained unmatched.

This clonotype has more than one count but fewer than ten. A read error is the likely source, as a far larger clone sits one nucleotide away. CDR3 DNA sequence: TGCGCCAGCAGGCCCGGGACTAGCGGACACAATGAGCAGTACTTC. The encoded protein is CASRPGTSGHNEQYF. This chain links TRBV5-1 with TRBJ2-5; TRBD2 matches at 11 bases. The CDR3 totals 15 residues. J was trimmed by 11 bases and V by 5 bases; bases with no gene match: 14. The V gene's germline CDR1 is SGHRS and CDR2 YFSETQ.

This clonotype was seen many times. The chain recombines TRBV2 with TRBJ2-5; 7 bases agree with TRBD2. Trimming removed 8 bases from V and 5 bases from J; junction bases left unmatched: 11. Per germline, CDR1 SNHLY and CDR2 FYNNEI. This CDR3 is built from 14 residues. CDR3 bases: TGTGCCAGCCAACCCGTCGCGGGGGAGGAGACCCAGTACTTC. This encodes CASQPVAGEETQYF.

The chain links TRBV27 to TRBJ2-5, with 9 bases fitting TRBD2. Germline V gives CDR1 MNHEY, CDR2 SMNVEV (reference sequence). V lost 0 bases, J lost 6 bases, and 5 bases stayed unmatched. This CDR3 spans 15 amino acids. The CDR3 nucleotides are TGTGCCAGCAGTTTATCGAGAGCGGGGGGCCAGACCCAGTACTTC. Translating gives CASSLSRAGGQTQYF.

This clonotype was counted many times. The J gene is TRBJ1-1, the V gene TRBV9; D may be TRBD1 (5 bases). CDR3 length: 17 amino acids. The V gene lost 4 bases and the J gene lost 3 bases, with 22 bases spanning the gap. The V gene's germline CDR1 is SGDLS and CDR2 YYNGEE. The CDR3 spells CASSPYEATQGDTEAFF. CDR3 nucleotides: TGTGCCAGCAGCCCGTACGAGGCAACGCAGGGCGACACTGAAGCTTTCTTT.

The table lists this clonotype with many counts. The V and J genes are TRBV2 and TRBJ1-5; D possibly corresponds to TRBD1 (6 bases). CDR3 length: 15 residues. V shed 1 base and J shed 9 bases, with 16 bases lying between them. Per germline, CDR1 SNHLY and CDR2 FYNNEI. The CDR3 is CASSEGGGGVPPQHF. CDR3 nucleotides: TGTGCCAGCAGTGAAGGAGGGGGGGGGGTCCCGCCCCAGCATTTT.

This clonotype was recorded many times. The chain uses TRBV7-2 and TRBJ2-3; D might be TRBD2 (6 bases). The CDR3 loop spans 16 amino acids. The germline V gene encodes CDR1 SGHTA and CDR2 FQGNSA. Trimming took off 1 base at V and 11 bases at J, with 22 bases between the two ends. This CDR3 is CASSLVVRGPFNWQYF. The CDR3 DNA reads TGTGCCAGCAGCTTAGTGGTGCGGGGTCCCTTTAATTGGCAGTATTTT.

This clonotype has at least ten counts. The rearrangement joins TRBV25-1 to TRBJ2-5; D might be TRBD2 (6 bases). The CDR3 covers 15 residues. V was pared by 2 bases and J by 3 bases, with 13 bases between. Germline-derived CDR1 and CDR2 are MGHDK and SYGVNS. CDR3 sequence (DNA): TGTGCCAGCAGTGAAGCGGTGGCGGGGAAAGAGACCCAGTACTTC. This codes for CASSEAVAGKETQYF.

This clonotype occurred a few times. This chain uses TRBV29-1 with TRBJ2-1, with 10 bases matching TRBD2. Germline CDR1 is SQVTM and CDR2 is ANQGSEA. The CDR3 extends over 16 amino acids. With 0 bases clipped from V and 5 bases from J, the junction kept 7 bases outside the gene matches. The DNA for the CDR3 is TGCAGCGTTGAAGAGTTCGCACTAGCGGGGAACAATGAGCAGTTCTTC. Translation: CSVEEFALAGNNEQFF.